This TCR beta chain is from a study of post-analysis software for immune sequencing data. Study conclusions and caveats: There were a few TRBV segments more frequent in patients than controls, and TRBV5-6, TRBV5-1 and TRBV20-1 were among them. Normalized Chao1 diversity was significantly reduced in patients versus controls.

The CDR3 sequence is 18 residues long. Germline trimming cut 0 bases from V and 0 bases from J; bases unmatched to any gene: 6. The V gene's germline CDR1 is MDHEN and CDR2 SYDVKM. Prepared TCR beta cDNA libraries contained unique molecular identifiers. TCRdb analysed the PCR reads with MiXCR anew, one entry per CDR3 protein. Of some 800,000 distinct CDR3 sequences in the sample, around 42% were seen once. In regard to this clonotype: Its antigen is still unknown.

The sequenced material came from blood. This clonotype originated in a girl under 18 with multiple sclerosis. The chain links TRBV28 to TRBJ1-5; 9 nucleotides match TRBD1. The CDR3 loop is CASSLWAGTGYSNQPQHF. The CDR3 region has the DNA TGTGCCAGCAGTTTATGGGCGGGGACAGGGTATAGCAATCAGCCCCAGCATTTT.